This TCR beta chain was found in a study of T cell clonotyping in hematopoietic cell transplantation. With regard to this clone: Its specificity is unknown.

Regarding the study as a whole: After transplant, recipient diversity fell while pathologically expanded clonotypes grew through day 180.

Clones were sequenced by immunoSEQ multiplex PCR, and TCRdb holds only the in-frame ones, with some missing. Of 17,000 or so clones in the sample, 90% were seen once. The source material was peripheral blood mononuclear cells. The TCR was taken from a man in his fifties or sixties in good health. Some clones in this sample may be carry-over from other donors' samples.

CDR3 nucleotide sequence: TGTGCCAGCAGCCAAGCCTTGTTGCGTGGCTACACCTTC. This sequence encodes CASSQALLRGYTF. The J gene is TRBJ1-2, the V gene TRBV14; D remains unclear. The germline V and J ends were trimmed by 1 base and 7 bases, with 10 bases remaining between them. This CDR3 spans 13 amino acids. Per germline, CDR1 SGHDN and CDR2 FVKESK.